This paragraph reports one T cell receptor (beta chain). This clonotype was seen many times. The antigen this receptor binds is unknown. Nothing much larger sits one base from this clone, and base qualities are not available. Libraries of naive CD8 T cells were built from anywhere between about 18,000 and 1,000,000 sorted cells, with 10%, 30% or 50% of the purified RNA used. On a BD FACSAria II, naive CD8 T cells were FACS-sorted as CD8+CD4-CCR7+CD45RA+ and collected into RLT Plus buffer. To test detection sensitivity, Jurkat RNA equivalent to about eleven TCR copies was spiked into samples of about 17,000-1,100,000 naive CD8 T cells. Enrichment of CD8 T cells was done with RosetteSep CD8+ T Cell Enrichment Cocktail plus Ficoll-Paque, and ACK red cell lysis came afterward. The sample originates from a study of molecular identifiers for immune sequencing clone quantification (dated by TCRdb to 2016 to 2019). About the investigation overall: In a replicate experiment, RNA from roughly 21,000 or 96,000 naive CD8 T cells was split into five aliquots, four of which were sequenced. This methods study benchmarked molecular-identifier clustering-based TCR repertoire sequencing (MIDCIRS) and TCR RNA copy counting, using CD8 T cells to do so. What the research found in general, with its limitations: When barcode sub-clustering was omitted, TCR diversity was inflated by chimeric consensus sequences, with chimeras reaching as high as 47%. Identical TCR molecules sharing a barcode could cause highly expanded clone sizes to be underestimated. Spiked-in Jurkat TCR RNA equivalent to a single cell was reported to be detectable even among one million naive CD8 T cells. About 2.9 recovered TCR RNA copies per cell were obtained by modeling, versus about 10 by digital PCR, implying a capture efficiency of about 30%. In CMV-specific effector cells, clones with more than 20 RNA copies contained over 99% of molecules, whereas in naive cells such clones contained under 1% of molecules. The naive libraries included spiked-in Jurkat TCR RNA (10 copies' worth), and this Jurkat TCR RNA is not part of the donor repertoire.

Library preparation used PCR. The run used an Illumina HiSeq 4000. Bulk TCR libraries were generated as previously described, with the TCR primers listed in Table S5 used. Total RNA was purified with the Qiagen AllPrep DNA/RNA kit. Reads from multiple sequencing runs of the same library were pooled before analysis. Per the authors' processing: Reads were retained only if the reads had an exact TCR constant sequence, and the retained reads were trimmed to 150 nt and grouped according to their 12-nt molecular barcodes. Reads in each barcode group were sub-clustered using a 15% Levenshtein threshold, and a quality-weighted consensus sequence was built for each RNA molecule. Non-functional sequences were filtered out, along with any lower-count sequence sitting one edit away from another sequence. Based on a fit of two negative binomial distributions, barcode sub-clusters having less than 20% of the maximum read count were discarded. In-frame beta chains were kept once TCRdb had trimmed the public reads at Q25 with fastp and called clones with MiXCR. Every entry covers one CDR3 protein and lists the most common genes and DNA from its rows. TCRdb's processing, not the authors', yielded these V and J calls. The sample records about 70,000 distinct CDR3 sequences, 18% of which are singletons. The ten largest make up about 1.6% of the sample.

The germline V gene (reference sequence) specifies SEHNR as CDR1 and FQNEAQ as CDR2. Including cysteine and phenylalanine, the CDR3 has 16 amino acids. The retained sequence is limited to the CDR3, 48 bases, with the frame set at the first base. V loses 4 bases, J loses 4 bases, and the germline ends lie 16 bases apart. The sequence is built from TRBV7-9 and TRBJ1-4; perhaps TRBD1 is the D gene, with 5 bases matching. Sequenced input: naive CD8+ T cells from blood, with Jurkat cell RNA spiked in. The cell subset or site label corresponds to: FACS-sorted CD8+CD4-CCR7+CD45RA+ naive T cells. The TCR comes from a human donor in good health. Some libraries in this study had Jurkat cell RNA spiked in. DNA sequence: TGTGCCAGCAGCTACTCCGGGGGGTCTCATAATGAAAAACTGTTTTTT. It codes for CASSYSGGSHNEKLFF.